This TCR beta chain stems from a study of cytomegalovirus exposure and HLA in healthy donors (dated by TCRdb to about 2017). Looking at the study overall: According to an earlier analysis of 587 of the donors, roughly 180 million T cells yielded over 100 million unique TCR beta sequences and more than 250 Gb of sequence data. An early release covering more than 500 HLA-typed donors comprised approximately 300 gigabases of sequencing data and tens of millions of unique TCR sequences. Of the roughly 390 genotyped donors, around 81% fell in the genetic ancestry cluster associated with self-reported Caucasian donors. The aim of the study was to test whether cataloging public T cell receptors could identify signatures of past pathogen exposure. The T cell repertoires of under 700 subjects were profiled by immunosequencing and related to cytomegalovirus serostatus. Along with the approximately 700-subject first cohort, a separate validation cohort of over a hundred different subjects was used. To predict cytomegalovirus infection status, the study brought together high-throughput TCR immunosequencing, statistical association of individual TCRs with disease status, and machine learning. In a later analysis, previously published TCR beta repertoires from about 640 donors were re-analyzed and high-resolution HLA genotyping was added so that TCR occurrence patterns could be studied. Rather than using new phenotypic data, the later analysis identified candidate immune exposures from TCR beta sequences and from how often those sequences occurred across donors. An earlier analysis of 587 of the donors used high-throughput TCR beta sequencing to judge whether each TCR beta V gene segment behaved as functional or pseudogenic. Donor age, sex, ethnicity and CMV serostatus were collected together with the repertoire data. A later genetic analysis took genome-wide SNP genotypes for about 55% of the roughly 700 donors and used that subset as a discovery cohort. Every repertoire in the discovery cohort had been generated on one and the same sequencing platform. HLA typing covered class I and class II loci at four-digit resolution. Typing coverage varied by locus: 629-630 donors for A, B, C, DRB1 and DQB1; around 560 for DQA1; nearly 610 for DPA1; approximately 450 for DPB1. Four or five DR-DQ haplotypes were handled as single units for association and clustering, since linkage in the cohort was strong. Among some 410 genotyped donors of the cohort, an average of approximately 240,000 unique TCR beta nucleotide sequences were sequenced per donor, roughly 18% of them non-productive. The paper's findings and limits, for the study overall: A cluster of highly shared sequence variants was judged likely to represent a technical artifact of the sequencing pipeline. A later analysis found that HLA-associated TCR beta chains were more clonally expanded and had lower generation probabilities than equally common non-associated chains. The 87-base-pair reads could not distinguish some IMGT-functional V segments, including TRBV6-2 and TRBV6-3, so those segments were excluded. In an earlier analysis of about 550 of the donors, most TCR beta V segments were observed in productive rearrangements about 90% or about 30% of the time, broadly matching IMGT annotations. Immune exposure information for the cohort was limited to CMV serostatus. In vitro tests confirmed that a few of the cytomegalovirus-associated TCR beta chains recognize cytomegalovirus antigens. Several of the top co-occurrence clusters appeared to be linked to parvovirus B19, influenza, CMV and Epstein-Barr virus, according to a later analysis. In a later genetic analysis, a missense DCLRE1C variant was associated with V-gene and J-gene trimming of TCR beta chains, and the association was replicated in an independent cohort. A later analysis found that TCR association rates varied across HLA loci, with DRB1 alleles showing the most associated TCRs and HLA-C alleles the fewest. HLA typing was unavailable for some donors at each locus, so association tests used only the typed subset. Most CMV-associated TCR beta chains appeared to be HLA-restricted in a later analysis, and the HLA associations seemed to be driven largely by CMV exposure. Only TCR beta chains were sequenced in this cohort, and the absence of alpha or paired-chain data limited detectable features. Compared with the roughly 700-donor mean, donors in an Asian-associated ancestry cluster had fewer N-insertions in productive TCRs, according to a later genetic analysis. A further reported finding was that TCR beta sequences accurately predicted the HLA-A and HLA-B alleles for most subjects in the first cohort. When HLA alleles, especially DR and DQ, strongly co-occurred, attributing TCR associations to individual alleles was difficult. Because counts were too low, some 17 rarely observed V segments, including chromosome 9 orphons, were left out of the earlier analysis of 587 of the donors. The presence/absence analyses assumed that sequencing depth was roughly uniform across donors, and that assumption may not be true. Linkage disequilibrium might explain the correlated functional status among segregating V segments, but an unknown experimental factor could not be excluded. While some public TCRs were present in many individuals, most TCR sequences turned up only very rarely across donors. In both the original and validation cohorts, the classifier was reported to diagnose cytomegalovirus status with high specificity and sensitivity. Specific HLA alleles were associated with over 15,000 TCR beta sequences at a false discovery rate of 0.05 in a later analysis. The study listed 150 to 200 TCR beta chains as associated with cytomegalovirus. The authors suggested that the approach could potentially be extended to other disease states and immunological phenotypes.

With regard to this clone: This clone's antigen is unknown.

Per the germline V gene, LGHNA is the CDR1 and YNFKEQ is the CDR2. Including cysteine and phenylalanine, the CDR3 has 15 amino acids. Of all the DNA, just the CDR3 is kept, 45 bases in frame from base 1. Here V drops 3 bases and J drops 3 bases, and the junction holds 6 bases not matched to any gene. In total, 666 healthy bone marrow donors made up the cohort. At the time of sampling, every cohort member was nominally healthy, though immune exposures that went unrecorded were likely present. The donor tested CMV seropositive, placing the donor among the approximately 310 seropositive members of the cohort. A peripheral blood sample was provided by each donor, and peripheral blood mononuclear cells were used for TCR beta sequencing. Genomic DNA was extracted from the blood cell samples with the Qiagen DNeasy Blood Extraction Kit. Library generation was performed with the immunoSEQ multiplex PCR assay. For the multiplex PCR, a mixture combining 60 forward primers for TCR Vbeta segments and 13 reverse primers for TCR Jbeta segments was used. Amplification of the CDR3 region of rearranged TCR beta genes was performed with a multiplex PCR assay on genomic DNA. The amplified TCR beta libraries were sequenced on the Illumina HiSeq System as 87-base-pair reads. On the study's bioinformatics: A later analysis tallied some 79 million unique TCR beta chains across the roughly 610 repertoires, and about 10 million of those chains were shared by two or more donors. Raw reads were error-corrected and collapsed into unique sequences with a nearest-neighbor algorithm that merged closely related sequences to remove PCR and sequencing errors. V, D and J gene segments were assigned by aligning CDR3 sequences to IMGT reference sequences. Each retained sequence needed at least a six-nucleotide match to both a V gene segment and a J gene segment. Rearrangements were called productive when the CDR3 lacked stop codons and stayed in frame with V and J; all others were non-productive. CDR3 was defined by IMGT convention, running from the second conserved V-encoded cysteine to the conserved J-encoded phenylalanine. The earlier analysis of about 610 of the donors excluded sequences that lacked an unambiguous match to a single V gene segment. In an earlier analysis of several hundred of the donors, V segments were called functional above 56.7% productive rearrangements and were called segregating when the between-donor standard deviation exceeded 5%. A statistical classification framework was built to diagnose cytomegalovirus status from the catalog of TCR beta chain sequences. In a later analysis, V and J genes were assigned by comparing TCR nucleotide sequences against IMGT/GENE-DB human TR gene sequences. In a later analysis, CDR3 sequences and most-parsimonious VDJ recombination scenarios were assigned using the TCRdist pipeline. In a later analysis, each TCR beta chain was defined by its CDR3 amino acid sequence together with its V-gene family, and reads lacking a unique V-gene family were excluded. As a way to deal with suspected cross-contamination and a sequencing artifact, a later analysis dropped 450 to 700 nucleotide sequences that were highly shared and had low generation probability. In a later analysis, a clonal expansion index for each public chain was calculated from normalized within-repertoire ranks of inferred template counts. In a later analysis, generation probabilities were computed with a VDJ recombination model fitted to out-of-frame rearrangements, and the resulting probabilities were checked against IGoR. In a later analysis, hypergeometric tests were used to score TCR-TCR, TCR-HLA and TCR-CMV co-occurrence, with a repertoire-size bias correction applied to TCR pairs. In a later analysis, false discovery rates were estimated by permuting HLA or CMV assignments 20 times. A later analysis grouped co-occurring TCRs with DBSCAN, adding TCRdist sequence similarity when clustering within HLA-allele-positive subsets. For co-occurrence clustering, repertoires with fewer than 30,000 or more than 120,000 public chains were excluded, along with several repertoires with anomalous nucleotide sharing. The table was pulled from immuneACCESS by TCRdb, which kept in-frame rearrangements only. Such tables lose some clones; where checked, under half of the loss comes from unresolved V genes, and the rest has no known cause. Clone size and V and J calls were adopted from that table, with D and trimming inferred from the DNA. The table held for this sample gives some 120,000 clones. The ten largest clonotypes hold approximately 6.8% of the sample.

Sequencing input: PBMCs. The receptor was isolated from a man in his forties in good health and CMV-seropositive. The V and J segments used are TRBV4-2 and TRBJ2-7, with 9 middle bases fitting TRBD1. CDR3 protein: CASSHTRDRDYEQYF. Here is the DNA: TGTGCCAGCAGCCACACCCGGGACAGGGACTACGAGCAGTACTTC.